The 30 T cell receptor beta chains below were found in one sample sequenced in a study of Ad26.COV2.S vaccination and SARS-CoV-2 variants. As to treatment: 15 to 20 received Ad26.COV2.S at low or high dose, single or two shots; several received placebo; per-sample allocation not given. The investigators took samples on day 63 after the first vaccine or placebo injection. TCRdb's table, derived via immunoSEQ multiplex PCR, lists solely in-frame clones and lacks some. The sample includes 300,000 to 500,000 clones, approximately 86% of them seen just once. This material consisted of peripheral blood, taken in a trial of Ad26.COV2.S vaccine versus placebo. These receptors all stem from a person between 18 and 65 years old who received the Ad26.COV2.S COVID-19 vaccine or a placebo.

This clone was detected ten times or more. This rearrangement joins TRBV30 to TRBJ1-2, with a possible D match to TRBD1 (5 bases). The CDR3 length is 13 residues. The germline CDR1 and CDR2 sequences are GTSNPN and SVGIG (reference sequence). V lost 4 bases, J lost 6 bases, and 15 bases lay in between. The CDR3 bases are TGTGCCTGGAATAGGTTCCAGGGTCATGGCTACACCTTC. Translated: CAWNRFQGHGYTF.

The CDR3 DNA reads as TGTGCCACCTGGACGGCCGGAAACACCATATATTTT. It translates to CATWTAGNTIYF. The chain couples TRBV12-3 or TRBV12-4 to TRBJ1-3, with D hard to call. The CDR3 sequence is 12 residues long. Trimming took off 10 bases at V and 4 bases at J, with 11 bases between the two ends.

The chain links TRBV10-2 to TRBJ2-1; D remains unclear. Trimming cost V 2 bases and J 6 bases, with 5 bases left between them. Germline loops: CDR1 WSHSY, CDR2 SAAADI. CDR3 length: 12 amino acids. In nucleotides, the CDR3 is TGCGCCAGCAGTGAGAATGTCAATGAGCAGTTCTTC. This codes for CASSENVNEQFF.

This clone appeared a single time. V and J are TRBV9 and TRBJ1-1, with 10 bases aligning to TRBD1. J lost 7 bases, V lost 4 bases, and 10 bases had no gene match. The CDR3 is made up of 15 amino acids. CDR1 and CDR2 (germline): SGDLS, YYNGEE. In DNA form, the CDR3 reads TGTGCCAGCAGCCCAACCTCGGACAGGGGGGGTGAAGCTTTCTTT. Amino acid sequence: CASSPTSDRGGEAFF.

This chain's CDR3 is CASSPTQSTGRFRSPLHF. The CDR3, as DNA: TGTGCCAGCAGCCCAACGCAATCGACAGGGAGATTCAGGTCACCCCTCCACTTT. The chain carries TRBV9 and TRBJ1-6; TRBD1 agrees at 7 bases. CDR1 is SGDLS and CDR2 is YYNGEE in the germline V gene. J lost 10 bases, V lost 4 bases, and 20 bases had no gene match. This CDR3 has 18 amino acids.

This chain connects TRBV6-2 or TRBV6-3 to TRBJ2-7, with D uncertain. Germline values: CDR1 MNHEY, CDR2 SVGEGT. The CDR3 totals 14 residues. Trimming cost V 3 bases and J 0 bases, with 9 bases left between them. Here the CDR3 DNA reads TGTGCCAGCAGTTATTCGACGGACTCCTACGAGCAGTACTTC. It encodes CASSYSTDSYEQYF.

DNA for the CDR3: TGTGCCAGCAGCTTCCGGAGGGCGACCGGGGAGCTGTTTTTT. Protein: CASSFRRATGELFF. The chain joins TRBV11-2 to TRBJ2-2, with D tentatively TRBD2 (6 bases). V was pared by 3 bases and J by 5 bases, with 10 bases between. The germline V gene encodes CDR1 SGHAT and CDR2 FQNNGV. The CDR3 totals 14 residues.

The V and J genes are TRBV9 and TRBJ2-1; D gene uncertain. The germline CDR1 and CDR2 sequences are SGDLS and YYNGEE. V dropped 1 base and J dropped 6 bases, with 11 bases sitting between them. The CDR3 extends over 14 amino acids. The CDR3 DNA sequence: TGTGCCAGCAGCGTATTCGGCAGCTTCAATGAGCAGTTCTTC. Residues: CASSVFGSFNEQFF.

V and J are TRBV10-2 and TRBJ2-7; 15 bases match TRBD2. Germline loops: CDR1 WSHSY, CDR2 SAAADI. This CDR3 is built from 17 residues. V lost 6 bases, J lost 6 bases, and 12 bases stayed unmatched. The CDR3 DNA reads TGCGCCAGCAGCCCGGGACTAGCGGGGGGCATCCCCGCCGAGCAGTACTTC. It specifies CASSPGLAGGIPAEQYF.

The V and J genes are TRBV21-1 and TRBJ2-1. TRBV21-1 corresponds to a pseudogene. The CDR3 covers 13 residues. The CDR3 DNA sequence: TGTGCCAGCCGCCAAAAGGGCCCCGATGAGCAGTTCTTC. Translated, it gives CASRQKGPDEQFF.

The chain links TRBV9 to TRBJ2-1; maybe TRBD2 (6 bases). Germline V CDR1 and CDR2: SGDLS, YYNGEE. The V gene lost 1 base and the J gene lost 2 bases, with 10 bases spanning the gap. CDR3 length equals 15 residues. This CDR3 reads CASSVSAGTYNEQFF. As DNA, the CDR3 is TGTGCCAGCAGCGTATCCGCGGGGACCTACAATGAGCAGTTCTTC.

DNA for the CDR3: TGTGCCAGCGGCCGGGGGGGCCCCCACACAGATACGCAGTATTTT. Protein product: CASGRGGPHTDTQYF. The chain couples TRBV27 to TRBJ2-3; the match to TRBD2 covers 8 bases. The CDR3 totals 15 residues. Germline V lookup: CDR1 MNHEY, CDR2 SMNVEV (reference sequence). J lost 2 bases, V lost 8 bases, and 9 bases had no gene match.

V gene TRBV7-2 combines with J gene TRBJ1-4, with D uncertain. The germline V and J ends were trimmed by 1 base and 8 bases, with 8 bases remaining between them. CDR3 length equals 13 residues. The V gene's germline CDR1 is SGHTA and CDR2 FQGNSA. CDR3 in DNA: TGTGCCAGCAGCTTAGAGTTCGGGGAAAAACTGTTTTTT. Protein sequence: CASSLEFGEKLFF. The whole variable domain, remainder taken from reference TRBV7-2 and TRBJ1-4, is GAGVSQSPSNKVTEKGKDVELRCDPISGHTALYWYRQSLGQGLEFLIYFQGNSAPDKSGLPSDRFSAERTGGSVSTLTIQRTQQEDSAVYLCASSLEFGEKLFFGSGTQLSVL.

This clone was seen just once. The CDR3 sequence: CASSYFRGPYGYTF. As DNA, the CDR3 is TGTGCCAGCAGTTACTTCAGGGGGCCCTATGGCTACACCTTC. V usage is TRBV6-6 and J usage is TRBJ1-2; 8 positions agree with TRBD1. The germline gives CDR1 MNHNY, CDR2 SVGAGI (reference sequence). This CDR3 comprises 14 residues. The V gene end was trimmed by 1 base and the J gene end by 4 bases; junction bases not matched to a gene: 2.

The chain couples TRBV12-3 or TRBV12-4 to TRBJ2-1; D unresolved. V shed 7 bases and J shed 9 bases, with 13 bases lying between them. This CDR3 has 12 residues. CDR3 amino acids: CASTLELGEQFF. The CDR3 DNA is TGTGCCAGCACCCTAGAGCTAGGTGAGCAGTTCTTC.

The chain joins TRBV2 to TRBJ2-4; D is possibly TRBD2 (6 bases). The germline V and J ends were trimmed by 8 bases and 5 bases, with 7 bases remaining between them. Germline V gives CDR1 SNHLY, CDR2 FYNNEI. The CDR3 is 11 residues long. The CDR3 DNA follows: TGTGCCAGCGGCGGGGAAAACATTCAGTACTTC. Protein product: CASGGENIQYF.

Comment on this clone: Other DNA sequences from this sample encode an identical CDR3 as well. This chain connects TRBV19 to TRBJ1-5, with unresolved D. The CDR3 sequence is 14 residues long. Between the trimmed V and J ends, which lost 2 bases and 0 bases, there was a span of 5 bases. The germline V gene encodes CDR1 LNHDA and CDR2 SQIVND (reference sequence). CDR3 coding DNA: TGTGCCAGTAGTATAAGTCATAGCAATCAGCCCCAGCATTTT. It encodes CASSISHSNQPQHF.

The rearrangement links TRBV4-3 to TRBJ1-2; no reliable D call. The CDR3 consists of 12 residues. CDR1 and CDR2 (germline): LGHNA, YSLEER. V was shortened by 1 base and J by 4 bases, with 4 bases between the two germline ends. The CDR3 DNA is TGCGCCAGCAGCCAAGGAGTCTATGGCTACACCTTC. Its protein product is CASSQGVYGYTF.

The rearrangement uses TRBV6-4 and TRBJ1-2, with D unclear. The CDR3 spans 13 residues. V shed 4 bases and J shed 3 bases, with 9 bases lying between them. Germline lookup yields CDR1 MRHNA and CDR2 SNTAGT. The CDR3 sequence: CASSGQRHYGYTF. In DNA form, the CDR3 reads TGTGCCAGCAGTGGACAACGCCACTATGGCTACACCTTC.

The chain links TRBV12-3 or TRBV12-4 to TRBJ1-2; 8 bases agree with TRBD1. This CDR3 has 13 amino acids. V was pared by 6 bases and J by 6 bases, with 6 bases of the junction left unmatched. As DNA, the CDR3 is TGTGCCAGCAGAGCAGGGGGCGCCGATGGCTACACCTTC. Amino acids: CASRAGGADGYTF.

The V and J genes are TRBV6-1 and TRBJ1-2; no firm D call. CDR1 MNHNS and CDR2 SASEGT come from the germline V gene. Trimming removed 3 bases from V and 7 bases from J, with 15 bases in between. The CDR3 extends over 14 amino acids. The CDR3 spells CASSEQPQAGGYTF. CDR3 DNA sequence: TGTGCCAGCAGTGAGCAGCCTCAGGCCGGTGGCTACACCTTC.

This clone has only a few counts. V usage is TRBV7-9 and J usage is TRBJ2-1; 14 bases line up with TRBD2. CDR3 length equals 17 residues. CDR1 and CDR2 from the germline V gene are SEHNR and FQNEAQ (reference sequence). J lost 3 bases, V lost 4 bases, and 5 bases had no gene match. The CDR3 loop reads CASSSGLAGDFYNEQFF. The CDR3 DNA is TGTGCCAGCAGCTCGGGACTAGCGGGGGATTTCTACAATGAGCAGTTCTTC.

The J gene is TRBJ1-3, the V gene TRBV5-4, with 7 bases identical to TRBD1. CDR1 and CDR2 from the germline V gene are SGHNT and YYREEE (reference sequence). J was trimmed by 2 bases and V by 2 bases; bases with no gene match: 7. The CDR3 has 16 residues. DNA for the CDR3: TGTGCCAGCAGCTTAACAGCAGGGGGAACTGGAAACACCATATATTTT. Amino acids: CASSLTAGGTGNTIYF. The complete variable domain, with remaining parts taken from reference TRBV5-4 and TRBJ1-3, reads ETGVTQSPTHLIKTRGQQVTLRCSSQSGHNTVSWYQQALGQGPQFIFQYYREEENGRGNFPPRFSGLQFPNYSSELNVNALELDDSALYLCASSLTAGGTGNTIYFGEGSWLTVV.

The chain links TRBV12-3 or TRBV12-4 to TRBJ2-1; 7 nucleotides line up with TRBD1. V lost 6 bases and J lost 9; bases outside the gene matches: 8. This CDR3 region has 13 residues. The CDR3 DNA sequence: TGTGCCAGCAGGACCGACAGGGCTCGTGAGCAGTTCTTC. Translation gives CASRTDRAREQFF.

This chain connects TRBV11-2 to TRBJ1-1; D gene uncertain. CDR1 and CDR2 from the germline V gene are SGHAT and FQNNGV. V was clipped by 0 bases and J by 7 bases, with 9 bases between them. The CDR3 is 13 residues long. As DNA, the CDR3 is TGTGCCAGCAGCTTAGATCGGAAAAGTGAAGCTTTCTTT. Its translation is CASSLDRKSEAFF.

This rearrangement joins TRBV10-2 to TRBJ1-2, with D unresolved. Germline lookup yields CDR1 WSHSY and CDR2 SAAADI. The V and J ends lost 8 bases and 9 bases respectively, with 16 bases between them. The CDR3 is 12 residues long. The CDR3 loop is CASGNSQLRYTF. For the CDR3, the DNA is TGCGCCAGCGGGAACAGCCAACTGCGCTACACCTTC.

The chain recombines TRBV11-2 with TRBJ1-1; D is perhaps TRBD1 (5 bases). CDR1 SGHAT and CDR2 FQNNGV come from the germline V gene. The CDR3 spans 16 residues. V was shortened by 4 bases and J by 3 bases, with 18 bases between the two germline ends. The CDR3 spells CASSSREGRLYTEAFF. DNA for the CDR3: TGTGCCAGCAGCTCCCGCGAGGGGCGACTGTACACTGAAGCTTTCTTT.

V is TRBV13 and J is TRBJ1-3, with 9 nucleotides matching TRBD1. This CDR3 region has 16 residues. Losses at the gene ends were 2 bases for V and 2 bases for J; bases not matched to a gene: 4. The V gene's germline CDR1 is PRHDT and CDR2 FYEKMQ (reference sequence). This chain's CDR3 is CASSLTGTGTGNTIYF. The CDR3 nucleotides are TGTGCCAGCAGCTTAACTGGGACAGGGACTGGAAACACCATATATTTT.

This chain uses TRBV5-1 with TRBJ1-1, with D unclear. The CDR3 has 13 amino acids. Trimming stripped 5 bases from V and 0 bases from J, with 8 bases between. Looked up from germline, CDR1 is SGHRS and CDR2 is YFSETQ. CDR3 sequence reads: CASRSSMNTEAFF. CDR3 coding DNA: TGCGCCAGCAGGAGCAGCATGAACACTGAAGCTTTCTTT.

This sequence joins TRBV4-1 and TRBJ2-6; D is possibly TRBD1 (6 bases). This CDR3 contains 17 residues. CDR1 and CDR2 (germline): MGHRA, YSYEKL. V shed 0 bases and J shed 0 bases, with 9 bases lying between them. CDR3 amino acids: CASSQELQGSGANVLTF. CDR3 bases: TGCGCCAGCAGCCAAGAGTTACAGGGCTCTGGGGCCAACGTCCTGACTTTC.